This T cell receptor beta chain was recorded in a study of control samples from healthy donors and cancer patients. Losses at the gene ends were 4 bases for V and 1 base for J; bases not matched to a gene: 3. This CDR3 is 15 amino acids long. From germline, CDR1 is SGDLS and CDR2 YYNGEE. Here immunoSEQ multiplex PCR was the method, and the copy in TCRdb shows in-frame clones only, minus some. The sample has approximately 150,000 clones; more than 85% are singletons. This chain uses TRBV9 with TRBJ2-3; the match to TRBD2 covers 10 bases. The sequencing sample was made of blood. The TCR sequence derives from a woman aged 35 to 49 in good health. CDR3 amino acids: CASSPLAGGTDTQYF. The CDR3 DNA follows: TGTGCCAGCAGCCCTCTAGCGGGGGGCACAGATACGCAGTATTTT.